A selection of T cell receptor beta chains follows, all from one sample in a study of T cell repertoires in cytomegalovirus infection. These receptors have no identified antigens. TCRdb re-called the reads with MiXCR, one entry per CDR3 protein. The sample includes about 890,000 distinct CDR3 sequences, 25% to 40% of them seen just once. Sequencing was performed on cultured CD8+ T cells from PBMCs, taken from culture after CMV antigen stimulation. These receptors were obtained from a human donor in good health (CMV status not recorded). Some clones in this sample may be carry-over from other donors' samples. Both conserved end residues are part of each CDR3. D genes are given only for firm matches. Size is stated for part of the rows, as once, few or many counts, or as a class when the clone is expanded.

D gene	CDR3 length	clone size	J gene	V gene	CDR3 protein	CDR3 DNA
.	16	few	TRBJ1-1	TRBV4-2	CASSQEVWGLDTEAFF	TGTGCCAGCAGCCAAGAGGTCTGGGGGCTCGACACTGAAGCTTTCTTT
.	13	.	TRBJ1-6	TRBV4-2	CASSQDLAGPLHF	TGTGCCAGCAGCCAAGATCTAGCAGGGCCCCTCCACTTT
.	11	.	TRBJ2-3	TRBV6-5	CASPPDSRRYF	TGTGCCAGCCCCCCGGATTCACGGAGGTATTTT
.	15	many	TRBJ2-3	TRBV29-1	CSVEDLDSYTDTQYF	TGCAGCGTTGAAGATCTGGACAGTTACACAGATACGCAGTATTTT
TRBD1	16	.	TRBJ2-5	TRBV7-9	CASSPEDRGLQETQYF	TGTGCCAGCAGCCCAGAGGACAGGGGACTCCAAGAGACCCAGTACTTC
.	11	once	TRBJ2-1	TRBV28	CAINSYNEQFF	TGTGCCATCAATTCCTACAATGAGCAGTTCTTC
.	14	few	TRBJ1-4	TRBV12-3/TRBV12-4	CASSYRPQGEKLFF	TGTGCCAGCAGTTACCGGCCACAAGGGGAAAAACTGTTTTTT
.	14	few	TRBJ1-5	TRBV12-3/TRBV12-4	CASSRGARNQPQHF	TGTGCCAGCAGTCGCGGGGCACGAAATCAGCCCCAGCATTTT
.	14	many	TRBJ1-3	TRBV7-9	CASSSRTNGNTIYF	TGTGCCAGCAGCTCAAGGACTAATGGAAACACCATATATTTT
TRBD2	16	.	TRBJ2-1	TRBV5-1	CASSLDGLAGGYEQFF	TGCGCCAGCAGCTTGGATGGACTAGCGGGGGGTTATGAGCAGTTCTTC
TRBD2	16	.	TRBJ2-1	TRBV7-6	CASSLKAGVAGNEQFF	TGTGCCAGCAGCTTAAAAGCGGGAGTAGCGGGGAATGAGCAGTTCTTC
.	16	few	TRBJ2-1	TRBV7-9	CASSFVDHRRHNEQFF	TGTGCCAGCAGCTTTGTCGACCACCGAAGGCACAATGAGCAGTTCTTC
TRBD1	18	.	TRBJ1-5	TRBV7-6	CASSASGTGQGNNQPQHF	TGTGCCAGCAGCGCCTCCGGGACAGGGCAGGGGAACAATCAGCCCCAGCATTTT
.	14	few	TRBJ2-7	TRBV12-3/TRBV12-4	CASSPRELGYEQYF	TGTGCCAGCAGTCCCAGGGAATTGGGTTACGAGCAGTACTTC
.	16	few	TRBJ2-1	TRBV7-6	CASSLRTGGLSNEQFF	TGTGCCAGCAGCTTAAGGACCGGGGGGCTGAGCAATGAGCAGTTCTTC
TRBD1	16	.	TRBJ1-1	TRBV28	CASTGTGAAINTEAFF	TGTGCCAGCACCGGGACAGGGGCCGCGATTAACACTGAAGCTTTCTTT
.	14	few	TRBJ1-6	TRBV12-3/TRBV12-4	CASTPGGLNSPLHF	TGTGCCAGCACCCCTGGGGGCCTTAATTCACCCCTCCACTTT
.	15	few	TRBJ1-1	TRBV18	CASSPRVGGYTEAFF	TGTGCCAGCTCACCACGCGTGGGGGGTTACACTGAAGCTTTCTTT
TRBD1	16	few	TRBJ2-1	TRBV19	CASSIVPQGVYNEQFF	TGTGCCAGTAGTATAGTGCCCCAGGGGGTGTACAATGAGCAGTTCTTC
TRBD1	20	.	TRBJ2-1	TRBV12-3/TRBV12-4	CASSFHHRTGEKFGRGEQFF	TGTGCCAGCAGTTTTCACCATAGGACAGGGGAAAAATTCGGACGAGGTGAGCAGTTCTTC
.	15	.	TRBJ1-5	TRBV15	CATSRDGSGNQPQHF	TGTGCCACCAGCAGAGATGGAAGTGGGAATCAGCCCCAGCATTTT
.	12	few	TRBJ1-1	TRBV6-5	CASEDLNTEAFF	TGTGCCAGCGAGGACCTGAACACTGAAGCTTTCTTT
.	9	.	TRBJ2-3	TRBV7-4	CVSTLGTYF	TGTGTCAGCACCCTAGGCACCTATTTT
.	15	.	TRBJ1-2	TRBV19	CASSIDLRGTHSYTF	TGTGCCAGTAGTATAGATCTGAGAGGGACTCACAGCTACACCTTC